The source of this T cell receptor beta chain is a study of patients and donors after allogeneic stem cell transplantation. The CDR3 totals 17 residues. V was pared by 5 bases and J by 2 bases, with 12 bases of the junction left unmatched. CDR1 SGHVS and CDR2 FQNEAQ come from the germline V gene. TCRdb fed the RT-PCR reads into MiXCR, producing one record per CDR3 protein. This table has 70,000 to 95,000 distinct CDR3 sequences, approximately 5.2% appearing once. At least ten counts were recorded for this clonotype. The clonotype was recovered from a human donor who was either an allogeneic HSCT recipient or a stem cell or donor lymphocyte infusion donor (not recorded which). It is not recorded whose cells these are; they may come from a transplant donor. Sequenced sample: blood, either unsorted or a sorted T cell fraction (not recorded which). V and J are TRBV7-8 and TRBJ2-1, with 7 bases lining up with TRBD1. CDR3 amino acids: CASSQIKGAQAYNEQFF. The CDR3 region has the DNA TGTGCCAGCAGCCAGATCAAGGGGGCTCAGGCCTACAATGAGCAGTTCTTC.